This passage covers 7 T cell receptor beta chains from one sample sequenced in a study of response to subunit inactivated influenza vaccine. TCRdb re-analysed the RT-PCR reads in MiXCR, keeping a single row per CDR3 protein. Here the sample spans some 570,000 distinct CDR3 sequences, approximately 11% being singletons. The same sample was also used in a study of T cells expressing NK-cell markers. In that study: A 5'RACE template switching approach incorporating UMIs was used to make TCR beta cDNA.

This material consisted of PBMCs from blood, taken on the day of vaccination. These receptors were taken from a man between 45 and 60 years old who received an inactivated influenza vaccine.

V and J are TRBV20-1 and TRBJ2-2, with D unclear. The V end was cut by 5 bases, the J end by 7 bases, with 17 bases between. In germline, CDR1 is DFQATT, CDR2 SNEGSKA (reference sequence). The CDR3 is 14 residues long. The CDR3 DNA follows: TGCAGTGCTCGTGGACCTTCATGGGACGGGGAGCTGTTTTTT. The encoded protein is CSARGPSWDGELFF.

The chain carries TRBV5-1 and TRBJ1-2; D gene ambiguous. The V gene lost 7 bases and the J gene lost 4 bases, with 20 bases spanning the gap. The CDR3 has 15 amino acids. Germline lookup yields CDR1 SGHRS and CDR2 YFSETQ. CDR3 region: CASAREAEESYGYTF. CDR3 nucleotide sequence: TGCGCCAGCGCCCGGGAAGCGGAGGAATCCTATGGCTACACCTTC.

This clonotype was seen only a few times. The chain combines TRBV29-1 with TRBJ2-3, with 12 bases identical to TRBD2. This CDR3 has 14 residues. Germline CDR1 and CDR2: SQVTM and ANQGSEA. Unmatched junction bases numbered 5, after V lost 5 bases and J lost 5 bases. The CDR3 DNA sequence: TGCAGCGTTTGGACTAGCGGGAAGCGAGATACGCAGTATTTT. Translating it yields CSVWTSGKRDTQYF.

J is TRBJ2-5 and V is TRBV7-9; 7 bases map to TRBD2. V dropped 5 bases and J dropped 5; count of bases not matched to a gene: 11. In germline, CDR1 is SEHNR, CDR2 FQNEAQ (reference sequence). This CDR3 has 15 amino acids. This CDR3 is CASSTWRGSGETQYF. In DNA form, the CDR3 reads TGTGCCAGCAGCACGTGGCGCGGGAGCGGGGAGACCCAGTACTTC.

The chain combines TRBV12-3 or TRBV12-4 with TRBJ2-7; TRBD1 matches at 8 bases. The CDR3 extends over 14 amino acids. Germline trimming cut 3 bases from V and 6 bases from J; bases unmatched to any gene: 7. The CDR3 protein is CASSFQGAASEQYF. CDR3 coding DNA: TGTGCCAGCAGTTTTCAGGGGGCGGCATCCGAGCAGTACTTC.

This clonotype showed up just a few times. This rearrangement joins TRBV12-3 or TRBV12-4 to TRBJ2-1; D ambiguous. The V and J ends lost 5 bases and 5 bases respectively, with 10 bases between them. The CDR3 sequence is 13 residues long. The CDR3 DNA is TGTGCCAGCAGTGTTGGGCTAGACAATGAGCAGTTCTTC. Amino acids: CASSVGLDNEQFF.

This sequence joins TRBV7-3 and TRBJ2-2; possible D gene TRBD2, 6 bases. V was cut by 9 bases and J by 4 bases, with 18 bases left in between. The length of the CDR3 is 15 residues. Looked up from germline, CDR1 is SGHTA and CDR2 is FQGTGA. CDR3 loop: CASGPGSLGTGELFF. In DNA form, the CDR3 reads TGTGCCAGTGGCCCCGGGAGCTTGGGCACCGGGGAGCTGTTTTTT.